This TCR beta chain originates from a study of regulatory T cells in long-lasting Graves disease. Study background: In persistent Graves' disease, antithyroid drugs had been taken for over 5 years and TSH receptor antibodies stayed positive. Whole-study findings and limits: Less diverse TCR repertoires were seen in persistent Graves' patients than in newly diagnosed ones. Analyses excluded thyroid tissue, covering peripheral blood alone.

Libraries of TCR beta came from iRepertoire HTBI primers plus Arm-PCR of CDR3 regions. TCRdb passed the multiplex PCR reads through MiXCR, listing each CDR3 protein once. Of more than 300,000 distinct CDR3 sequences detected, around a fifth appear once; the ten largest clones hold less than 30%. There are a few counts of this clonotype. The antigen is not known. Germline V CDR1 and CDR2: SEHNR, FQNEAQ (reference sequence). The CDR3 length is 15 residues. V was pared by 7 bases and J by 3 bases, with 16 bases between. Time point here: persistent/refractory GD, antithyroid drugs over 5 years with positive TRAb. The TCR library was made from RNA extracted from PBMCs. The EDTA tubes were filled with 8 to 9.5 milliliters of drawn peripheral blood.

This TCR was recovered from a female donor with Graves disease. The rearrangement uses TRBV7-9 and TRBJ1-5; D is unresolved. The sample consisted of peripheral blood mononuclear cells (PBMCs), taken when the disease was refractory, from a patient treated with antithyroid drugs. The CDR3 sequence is CASTSSAENNQPQHF. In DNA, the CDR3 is TGTGCCAGCACCTCATCGGCGGAAAACAATCAGCCCCAGCATTTT. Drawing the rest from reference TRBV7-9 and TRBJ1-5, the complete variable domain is DTGVSQNPRHKITKRGQNVTFRCDPISEHNRLYWYRQTLGQGPEFLTYFQNEAQLEKSRLLSDRFSAERPKGSFSTLEIQRTEQGDSAMYLCASTSSAENNQPQHFGDGTRLSIL.